A single sample gave rise to the 9 T cell receptor beta chains below, sequenced in a study of memory CD4+ T cells and cytomegalovirus serostatus. The repertoire was sequenced with immunoSEQ multiplex PCR; TCRdb's copy has only in-frame clones and lacks some. Among 50,000 or so clones listed, around four fifths were seen once. The sort gate was single viable CD3+CD4+CD8-CD45RO+ cells for memory CD4+ T cells. The sample consisted of memory CD4+ T cells from blood. These TCRs come from an adult in good health and CMV-seropositive.

The chain is built from TRBV11-3 and TRBJ2-5; D is unclear. The ends were cut back, 3 bases at V and 2 bases at J, with 7 bases in the middle. CDR3 length: 13 residues. CDR1 is SGHNT, CDR2 YENEEA, per germline. Here the CDR3 DNA reads TGTGCCAGCAGCTTCCAGAAACAAGAGACCCAGTACTTC. Its translation is CASSFQKQETQYF.

V and J are TRBV10-1 and TRBJ1-2, with D possibly being TRBD1 (5 bases). This CDR3 has 12 amino acids. From germline, CDR1 is WNHNN and CDR2 SYGVQD (reference sequence). Trimming pared 2 bases from V and 6 bases from J, leaving 7 bases between. The DNA for the CDR3 is TGCGCCAGCAGTGAGCAGGGACATGGCTACACCTTC. Its protein product is CASSEQGHGYTF.

The CDR3 is CASSPGLGQGVYGYTF. The CDR3 bases are TGCGCCAGCAGCCCAGGTTTAGGACAGGGGGTCTATGGCTACACCTTC. The chain carries TRBV5-1 and TRBJ1-2, with 10 bases identical to TRBD1. Germline V gene lookup returns CDR1 SGHRS and CDR2 YFSETQ. The V segment lost 4 bases and the J segment 4 bases; nucleotides outside the gene matches: 10. The CDR3 is made up of 16 amino acids.

V and J are TRBV5-3 and TRBJ1-2; 7 nucleotides agree with TRBD1. TRBV5-3 is an open reading frame, and its role is uncertain. J gave up 6 bases and V 6 bases, and 20 bases lay outside the gene matches. This CDR3 has 17 residues. The CDR3: CARIHRDSGTAFNGYTF. DNA of the CDR3: TGTGCCAGAATACACCGGGACAGCGGGACCGCCTTCAATGGCTACACCTTC.

This clone was recorded a few times. This chain connects TRBV15 to TRBJ2-7; D might be TRBD1 (5 bases). This CDR3 has 14 residues. Trimming took off 5 bases at V and 2 bases at J, with 13 bases between the two ends. Germline assignment: CDR1 LNHNV and CDR2 YYDKDF (reference sequence). For the CDR3, the DNA is TGTGCCACCAGCCGTCGTTTGACAGCCTACGAGCAGTACTTC. Residues: CATSRRLTAYEQYF. The complete variable domain, with remaining parts taken from reference TRBV15 and TRBJ2-7, reads DAMVIQNPRYQVTQFGKPVTLSCSQTLNHNVMYWYQQKSSQAPKLLFHYYDKDFNNEADTPDNFQSRRPNTSFCFLDIRSPGLGDTAMYLCATSRRLTAYEQYFGPGTRLTVT.

This rearrangement joins TRBV5-6 to TRBJ1-2; 7 positions agree with TRBD1. Trimming at V came to 0 bases and at J to 8 bases, leaving 7 bases not matched to a gene. Germline V gene data show CDR1 as SGHDT and CDR2 as YYEEEE. This CDR3 spans 14 amino acids. Here the CDR3 DNA reads TGTGCCAGCAGCTTGGGACAGGGTGTGTACGGCTACACCTTC. Protein sequence: CASSLGQGVYGYTF.

The chain has TRBV7-9 and TRBJ1-1, with D possibly being TRBD1 (6 bases). V dropped 1 base and J dropped 5 bases, with 11 bases sitting between them. The germline V gene encodes CDR1 SEHNR and CDR2 FQNEAQ (reference sequence). This CDR3 is built from 14 residues. This CDR3 is CASSLGEGGTEAFF. DNA of the CDR3: TGTGCCAGCAGCTTAGGGGAGGGGGGTACTGAAGCTTTCTTT.

The chain uses TRBV4-3 and TRBJ2-2; 7 nucleotides align to TRBD2. This CDR3 spans 16 amino acids. V trimming: 2 bases; J trimming: 3 bases; junction bases outside the gene matches: 6. Germline lookup yields CDR1 LGHNA and CDR2 YSLEER. The CDR3 region has the DNA TGCGCCAGCAGCCAACTTAGCGGGCCCGACACCGGGGAGCTGTTTTTT. Translated, it gives CASSQLSGPDTGELFF.

The chain couples TRBV10-3 to TRBJ2-5, with D perhaps matching TRBD1 (5 bases). The length of the CDR3 is 13 residues. Germline V gene sequence: CDR1 ENHRY, CDR2 SYGVKD. The V gene lost 7 bases and the J gene lost 1 base, with 10 bases spanning the gap. Here the CDR3 reads CAINQGLQETQYF. Here the CDR3 DNA reads TGTGCCATCAACCAGGGCCTCCAAGAGACCCAGTACTTC.